This T cell receptor (beta chain) was retrieved from a study of blood T cell repertoires in COVID-19. Study information: The study drew acute and convalescent COVID-19 samples from the United States, Italy and Spain.

This clone has just a few counts. Trimming took 5 bases from V and 0 from J, leaving 20 bases between them. The V gene's germline CDR1 is SGHTA and CDR2 FQGNSA. The CDR3 is 17 amino acids. Study processing details: From reference gene primer amplification, estimates of nucleated cell counts were derived. Sequenced by immunoSEQ multiplex PCR; TCRdb stores in-frame clones only, minus some. Clone size and the V and J calls come from that table; the DNA yielded D and trimming. The sample yields fewer than 130,000 clones, 65% to 90% seen once. Material for sequencing was peripheral blood. This chain links TRBV7-2 with TRBJ2-7; tentative D call: TRBD2 (6 bases). This TCR derives from a woman aged 55-75 years with acute or convalescent COVID-19. Here the CDR3 reads CASSPHASAVSSYEQYF. CDR3 nucleotides: TGTGCCAGCAGCCCGCACGCTAGCGCGGTGAGCTCCTACGAGCAGTACTTC.